What follows are 28 T cell receptor beta chains derived from one specimen sequenced in a study of OX40 agonist ivuxolimab in advanced cancers. The library relied on the immunoSEQ multiplex PCR assay. Entries here come from immuneACCESS through TCRdb and include only in-frame sequences with V and J called. Some clones fail to appear in such tables; in the studies checked, an unresolved V gene covers under half of the shortfall, and the cause of the remainder is unknown. In this sample the table shows about 27,000 clones, approximately 80% of which occur a single time. Around 13% of the sample belongs to the ten largest clones. The specimen was CD4+ or CD8+ T cells sorted from blood, collected in a trial of the OX40 agonist ivuxolimab. The receptors come from an adult with an advanced solid tumor such as melanoma, head and neck, liver or kidney cancer.

The rearrangement links TRBV9 to TRBJ1-3, with 9 bases identical to TRBD1. This CDR3 comprises 17 residues. V lost 4 bases and J lost 3; bases outside the gene matches: 11. Germline CDR1 reads SGDLS; CDR2 reads YYNGEE. The CDR3 DNA reads TGTGCCAGCAGCCCAAGTAGGGGACAGGGAAATGGAAACACCATATATTTT. Its translation: CASSPSRGQGNGNTIYF.

The chain combines TRBV4-2 with TRBJ1-1; 11 nucleotides align to TRBD1. Germline CDR1 is LGHNA and CDR2 is YNFKEQ. Trimming cost V 2 bases and J 0 bases; bases outside gene matches: 8. The CDR3 contains 18 residues. Written as DNA, the CDR3 is TGTGCCAGCAGCCAAAATCCAGGACAGGGGGCTGTGAACACTGAAGCTTTCTTT. Translation: CASSQNPGQGAVNTEAFF.

The CDR3: CASSIKTGGSTDTQYF. The CDR3 DNA reads as TGTGCCAGTAGTATAAAGACAGGGGGGAGCACAGATACGCAGTATTTT. The chain couples TRBV19 to TRBJ2-3; 9 nucleotides agree with TRBD1. The V segment lost 2 bases and the J segment 0 bases; nucleotides outside the gene matches: 3. The CDR3 runs to 16 residues. CDR1 is LNHDA and CDR2 is SQIVND in the germline V gene (reference sequence).

The chain carries TRBV5-8 and TRBJ1-1; TRBD1 aligns across 8 bases. Germline CDR1 SGHTS, CDR2 YDEGEE. This CDR3 is 17 amino acids long. J lost 5 bases, V lost 2 bases, and 14 bases had no gene match. CDR3 nucleotide sequence: TGTGCCAGCAGCTTCGGACAGGGAAGTGCCAGGATGACTGAAGCTTTCTTT. Its translation is CASSFGQGSARMTEAFF.

The chain is built from TRBV29-1 and TRBJ2-1; TRBD1 matches at 7 bases. The CDR3 has 11 amino acids. Germline CDR1 is SQVTM and CDR2 is ANQGSEA. Losses at the gene ends were 7 bases for V and 10 bases for J; bases not matched to a gene: 7. CDR3 bases: TGCAGCGCCAGACAGGGAAACGAGCAGTTCTTC. It is translated as CSARQGNEQFF.

The J gene is TRBJ1-1, the V gene TRBV6-4, with 7 bases that match TRBD1. This CDR3 has 15 residues. Per the germline V gene, CDR1 is MRHNA and CDR2 is SNTAGT. Unmatched junction bases numbered 6, after V lost 4 bases and J lost 1 base. CDR3 sequence (DNA): TGTGCCAGCAGTGCCCCGTACAGGGGGAACACTGAAGCTTTCTTT. It translates to CASSAPYRGNTEAFF.

This clone was observed a handful of times. This rearrangement joins TRBV2 to TRBJ2-5; no reliable D call. The CDR3 has 11 amino acids. The V end was cut by 5 bases, the J end by 4 bases, with 5 bases between. The germline CDR1 and CDR2 sequences are SNHLY and FYNNEI. CDR3 nucleotides: TGTGCCAGCAGTAGGAGAGAGACCCAGTACTTC. It yields the protein CASSRRETQYF.

This chain joins TRBV11-3 and TRBJ2-1; TRBD2 aligns across 10 bases. After removal of 1 base from V and 3 bases from J, the junction contained 3 bases not matched to a gene. CDR1 is SGHNT and CDR2 is YENEEA in the germline V gene. This CDR3 is 16 amino acids long. This CDR3 is CASSLVAGGGYNEQFF. The CDR3 region has the DNA TGTGCCAGCAGCTTAGTAGCGGGGGGTGGCTACAATGAGCAGTTCTTC.

V is TRBV4-2 and J is TRBJ1-1; D is unclear. This CDR3 region has 16 residues. The V gene lost 0 bases and the J gene lost 4 bases, with 15 bases spanning the gap. Germline CDR1 and CDR2: LGHNA and YNFKEQ. CDR3 sequence (DNA): TGTGCCAGCAGCCAAGATAGAAGCTGGACGTCCACTGAAGCTTTCTTT. Translating gives CASSQDRSWTSTEAFF.

The gene calls are TRBV4-3 and TRBJ2-3; TRBD1 matches 8 bases. Per the germline V gene, CDR1 is LGHNA and CDR2 is YSLEER. After removal of 3 bases from V and 6 bases from J, the junction contained 17 bases not matched to a gene. This CDR3 is built from 18 residues. CDR3 in DNA: TGCGCCAGCAGCCATGACCTACCGGACAGGGTGGGAATTGATACGCAGTATTTT. Translated: CASSHDLPDRVGIDTQYF.

This chain uses TRBV5-4 with TRBJ1-1; 10 bases agree with TRBD1. CDR3 size: 18 residues. V lost 6 bases and J lost 5; bases outside the gene matches: 19. Germline CDR1 and CDR2: SGHNT and YYREEE (reference sequence). CDR3 loop: CASTIRQGAQVILTEAFF. The CDR3 nucleotides read TGTGCCAGCACCATTCGACAGGGGGCGCAAGTAATTCTGACTGAAGCTTTCTTT.

The rearrangement joins TRBV4-2 to TRBJ2-2; D unresolved. Germline V gene lookup returns CDR1 LGHNA and CDR2 YNFKEQ. The germline V and J ends were trimmed by 1 base and 7 bases, with 7 bases remaining between them. This CDR3 is 13 amino acids long. This CDR3 reads CASSQAADGELFF. In DNA, the CDR3 is TGTGCCAGCAGCCAAGCAGCTGACGGGGAGCTGTTTTTT.

The chain couples TRBV14 to TRBJ1-3; D unresolved. The germline CDR1 and CDR2 sequences are SGHDN and FVKESK. This CDR3 is 16 amino acids long. The V end was cut by 0 bases, the J end by 1 base, with 10 bases between. Here the CDR3 reads CASSQDAIISGNTIYF. The CDR3 bases are TGTGCCAGCAGCCAAGATGCGATAATTTCTGGAAACACCATATATTTT.

The genes are TRBV7-3 and TRBJ1-2; possibly TRBD1 for D (6 bases). The V and J ends lost 6 bases and 5 bases respectively, with 19 bases between them. Germline CDR1 is SGHTA and CDR2 is FQGTGA. The CDR3 sequence is 15 residues long. Here the CDR3 DNA reads TGTGCCAGCAGTCCACAGGGTCGCTCTGGGTATGGCTACACCTTC. Its translation: CASSPQGRSGYGYTF.

The V and J genes are TRBV7-9 and TRBJ1-4; 9 bases are shared with TRBD1. The V segment lost 3 bases and the J segment 8 bases; nucleotides outside the gene matches: 4. CDR1 SEHNR and CDR2 FQNEAQ come from the germline V gene (reference sequence). The CDR3 covers 14 residues. The DNA for the CDR3 is TGTGCCAGCAGCTTTGGACAGGGGCGGGAAAAACTGTTTTTT. Its translation is CASSFGQGREKLFF.

This chain links TRBV7-9 with TRBJ2-3; TRBD1 matches at 7 bases. In germline, CDR1 is SEHNR, CDR2 FQNEAQ (reference sequence). The V and J ends lost 3 bases and 5 bases, in that order; junction bases with no gene match: 2. This CDR3 contains 13 residues. CDR3 DNA: TGTGCCAGCAGCTTCCCAGGGGGAGATACGCAGTATTTT. Its translation: CASSFPGGDTQYF.

The chain joins TRBV25-1 to TRBJ1-1; 9 bases agree with TRBD1. CDR3 length: 18 amino acids. Germline CDR1 is MGHDK and CDR2 is SYGVNS. J gave up 5 bases and V 1 base, and 14 bases lay outside the gene matches. CDR3 coding DNA: TGTGCCAGCAGTGAATTAGGTAGAGGACAGGGGTTTCGGACTGAAGCTTTCTTT. It yields the protein CASSELGRGQGFRTEAFF.

The chain is built from TRBV5-1 and TRBJ1-1; 11 bases are shared with TRBD1. Germline loops: CDR1 SGHRS, CDR2 YFSETQ. The CDR3 runs 16 residues. The ends lost 1 base at V and 5 bases at J; junction bases unmatched: 7. The CDR3: CASSLKQGTGGTEAFF. The CDR3 bases are TGCGCCAGCAGCTTGAAGCAGGGGACAGGGGGGACTGAAGCTTTCTTT.

This chain joins TRBV27 and TRBJ2-5, with TRBD2 as a possible D gene (6 bases). CDR3 size: 16 residues. From germline, CDR1 is MNHEY and CDR2 SMNVEV (reference sequence). Between the trimmed V and J ends, which lost 6 bases and 6 bases, there was a span of 23 bases. CDR3 bases: TGTGCCAGCAGCCAAACCGCCGTCGGGGGTGGAAAGACCCAGTACTTC. Residues: CASSQTAVGGGKTQYF.

Here the CDR3 DNA reads TGTGCCTGGAGTGTACAATTTGAGGCAGGCACTGCCAAAAACATTCAGTACTTC. Encoded protein: CAWSVQFEAGTAKNIQYF. The V and J genes are TRBV30 and TRBJ2-4, with D unclear. Germline CDR1 reads GTSNPN; CDR2 reads SVGIG (reference sequence). The CDR3 contains 18 residues. Trimming pared 0 bases from V and 1 base from J, leaving 19 bases between.

The chain uses TRBV19 and TRBJ1-1, with D maybe TRBD1 (5 bases). Germline V lookup: CDR1 LNHDA, CDR2 SQIVND (reference sequence). The CDR3 is made up of 14 amino acids. The V gene lost 8 bases and the J gene lost 3 bases, with 16 bases spanning the gap. CDR3 in amino acids: CASSVGGLDTEAFF. CDR3 bases: TGTGCCAGTTCGGTTGGGGGTCTGGACACTGAAGCTTTCTTT.

This clone was detected a few times. CDR3 in amino acids: CASSDRGRGAEAFF. The CDR3 DNA sequence: TGTGCCAGCAGTGATCGTGGTAGGGGCGCTGAAGCTTTCTTT. The chain recombines TRBV6-1 with TRBJ1-1, with D tentatively TRBD1 (5 bases). Germline V gives CDR1 MNHNS, CDR2 SASEGT. CDR3 length: 14 amino acids. V was shortened by 3 bases and J by 6 bases, with 14 bases between the two germline ends.

V and J are TRBV7-8 and TRBJ2-1, with a possible D match to TRBD2 (6 bases). The CDR3 extends over 16 amino acids. Germline V gene lookup returns CDR1 SGHVS and CDR2 FQNEAQ. Trimming shortened V by 6 bases and J by 0 bases, and 15 bases separated the two germline ends. CDR3 in DNA: TGTGCCAGCAGTCCCCAGGACGGGAGCTCCTACAATGAGCAGTTCTTC. Its protein product is CASSPQDGSSYNEQFF.

The genes are TRBV7-8 and TRBJ2-3; 8 positions agree with TRBD2. Germline CDR1 is SGHVS and CDR2 is FQNEAQ. Trimming at V came to 5 bases and at J to 11 bases, leaving 6 bases not matched to a gene. The CDR3 length is 12 residues. CDR3 nucleotides: TGTGCCAGCAGCCCCGGGGGGGGTGGGCAGTATTTT. Translating gives CASSPGGGGQYF. The entire variable domain, with the rest obtained from reference TRBV7-8 and TRBJ2-3, is as follows: GAGVSQSPRYKVAKRGQDVALRCDPISGHVSLFWYQQALGQGPEFLTYFQNEAQLDKSGLPSDRFFAERPEGSVSTLKIQRTQQEDSAVYLCASSPGGGGQYFGPGTRLTVL.

The V gene is TRBV27, the J gene TRBJ1-1; no clear D gene. The V gene's germline CDR1 is MNHEY and CDR2 SMNVEV (reference sequence). V was shortened by 8 bases and J by 0 bases, with 16 bases between the two germline ends. The CDR3 is 15 residues long. CDR3 residues: CASHPHGPMNTEAFF. Here the CDR3 DNA reads TGTGCCAGCCATCCACACGGACCTATGAACACTGAAGCTTTCTTT.

The chain employs TRBV18 and TRBJ2-5, with D possibly matching TRBD1 (6 bases). Trimming removed 6 bases at V and 2 bases at J, with 16 bases between. The CDR3 extends over 15 amino acids. CDR1 KGHSH and CDR2 LQKENI come from the germline V gene. The CDR3 here is CASSPTRQAQETQYF. CDR3 in DNA: TGTGCCAGCTCCCCCACAAGACAGGCTCAAGAGACCCAGTACTTC.

The chain joins TRBV7-3 to TRBJ2-7, with D unresolved. V lost 1 base and J 5 bases, leaving 12 bases between the germline ends. CDR3 length: 14 residues. Germline-derived CDR1 and CDR2 are SGHTA and FQGTGA. The CDR3 nucleotides are TGTGCCAGCAGCTTAATAGGGTATGGGCACGAGCAGTACTTC. Its translation is CASSLIGYGHEQYF. The full variable domain, in which reference TRBV7-3 and TRBJ2-7 provide the parts outside the CDR3, is GAGVSQTPSNKVTEKGKYVELRCDPISGHTALYWYRQSLGQGPEFLIYFQGTGAADDSGLPNDRFFAVRPEGSVSTLKIQRTERGDSAVYLCASSLIGYGHEQYFGPGTRLTVT.

This clone is a singleton in its sample. The gene calls are TRBV5-6 and TRBJ2-5; D uncertain. Germline loops: CDR1 SGHDT, CDR2 YYEEEE. The length of the CDR3 is 12 residues. Trimming took 0 bases from V and 5 from J, leaving 5 bases between them. The CDR3, as DNA: TGTGCCAGCAGCTTGGGCCTGGAGACCCAGTACTTC. It codes for CASSLGLETQYF.